These T cell receptor beta chains were read from a single sample in a study of cytomegalovirus exposure and HLA in healthy donors. Libraries were prepared by immunoSEQ multiplex PCR; TCRdb keeps only in-frame clonotypes and omits some of them. This table holds hundreds of thousands of clones, about 89% found once. The sample comprised PBMCs. Receptors were obtained from a woman younger than 35 in good health and CMV-seronegative. The CDR3 runs from the conserved cysteine through the conserved F or W. The D gene is left open where the match is weak. Expanded clones are given a class, and other clones once, few, many or no size at all.

TRBD1,NA,TRBJ2-3,TRBV6-1,CASSEQLDRGVDTQYF,TGTGCCAGCAGTGAACAGCTGGACAGGGGTGTGGATACGCAGTATTTT
NA,NA,TRBJ1-2,TRBV9,CASRVSGYGYTF,TGTGCCAGCAGAGTCTCAGGGTATGGCTACACCTTC
NA,NA,TRBJ1-1,TRBV25-1,CASSRLIQGNTEAFF,TGTGCCAGCTCTCGGCTAATTCAGGGTAACACTGAAGCTTTCTTT
NA,NA,TRBJ1-1,TRBV19,CASSGLRVGEAFF,TGTGCCAGTAGTGGCCTGCGGGTTGGTGAAGCTTTCTTT
TRBD1,NA,TRBJ1-2,TRBV6-1,CASSSETGVGYTF,TGTGCCAGCAGTTCCGAGACAGGGGTCGGCTACACCTTC
NA,NA,TRBJ2-3,TRBV7-9,CASSQRTTLDTQYF,TGTGCCAGCAGCCAAAGGACTACCTTGGATACGCAGTATTTT
NA,NA,TRBJ1-4,TRBV7-8,CASSLVGRTTNEKLFF,TGTGCCAGCAGCTTAGTGGGCCGGACAACTAATGAAAAACTGTTTTTT
TRBD1,NA,TRBJ2-5,TRBV7-9,CASSTGLRDRAGETQYF,TGTGCCAGCAGCACAGGACTCCGGGACAGGGCGGGAGAGACCCAGTACTTC
TRBD1,NA,TRBJ2-5,TRBV18,CASSPKGDRTQETQYF,TGTGCCAGCTCACCAAAAGGGGACAGGACCCAAGAGACCCAGTACTTC
NA,NA,TRBJ2-3,TRBV25-1,CASSEEAGLLTDTQYF,TGTGCCAGCAGTGAAGAGGCAGGGCTCCTTACAGATACGCAGTATTTT
TRBD2,once,TRBJ2-7,TRBV18,CASSPGLAGGPTYEQYF,TGTGCCAGCTCACCCGGACTAGCGGGAGGGCCAACCTACGAGCAGTACTTC
TRBD1,once,TRBJ1-1,TRBV7-9,CASSIRQGPVNTEAFF,TGTGCCAGCAGCATTCGACAGGGGCCAGTGAACACTGAAGCTTTCTTT
TRBD2,NA,TRBJ2-1,TRBV2,CASSELAGVEGYNEQFF,TGTGCCAGCAGTGAACTAGCGGGAGTCGAGGGTTACAATGAGCAGTTCTTC
TRBD1,NA,TRBJ2-7,TRBV6-1,CASRDRVAYEQYF,TGTGCCAGCAGGGACAGGGTAGCCTACGAGCAGTACTTC
TRBD1,NA,TRBJ1-2,TRBV4-1,CASSQVAQGPVYGYTF,TGCGCCAGCAGCCAAGTGGCACAGGGGCCCGTCTATGGCTACACCTTC
TRBD1,NA,TRBJ1-6,TRBV9,CASSVDLTGVESPLHF,TGTGCCAGCAGCGTAGACCTTACAGGGGTTGAATCACCCCTCCACTTT
NA,NA,TRBJ2-7,TRBV19,CASRSVEQPYEQYF,TGTGCCAGTAGGTCCGTGGAACAGCCCTACGAGCAGTACTTC
TRBD2,NA,TRBJ2-3,TRBV19,CASCPGALAGVITQYF,TGTGCCAGTTGCCCCGGGGCACTAGCGGGAGTCATAACGCAGTATTTT
NA,NA,TRBJ2-7,TRBV7-2,CASSASRSEQYF,TGTGCCAGCAGCGCCTCCAGGTCTGAGCAGTACTTC
NA,NA,TRBJ1-1,TRBV27,CASSLYLRTEAFF,TGTGCCAGCAGTTTATATCTTAGGACAGAAGCTTTCTTT
NA,NA,TRBJ1-5,TRBV18,CASSVWGGRNQPQHF,TGTGCCAGCTCTGTATGGGGGGGCAGGAATCAGCCCCAGCATTTT
NA,NA,TRBJ2-3,TRBV7-6,CASSLDGAGTLWTDTQYF,TGTGCCAGCAGCTTAGACGGGGCAGGGACTTTATGGACAGATACGCAGTATTTT
NA,NA,TRBJ1-5,TRBV6-5,CASSYSAWQPQHF,TGTGCCAGCAGTTACTCGGCATGGCAGCCCCAGCATTTT
NA,NA,TRBJ1-2,TRBV25-1,CASSEETAFKNGYTF,TGTGCCAGCAGTGAAGAAACAGCTTTTAAGAATGGCTACACCTTC
NA,NA,TRBJ2-1,TRBV13,CASSLETAGAPYNEQFF,TGTGCCAGCAGCTTAGAAACGGCGGGGGCACCTTACAATGAGCAGTTCTTC